Each of the 10 T cell receptor beta chains below was sequenced from the same sample in a study of cytomegalovirus exposure and HLA in healthy donors. 13 Jbeta primers and 60 Vbeta primers were used for the PCR. Data came from immunoSEQ multiplex PCR; TCRdb stores just in-frame clones and leaves some out. The sample contains 130,000 or so clones, roughly 70% of which appear only once. Sequencing was performed on PBMCs. The receptors derive from a woman in her thirties or forties in good health and CMV-seropositive.

The chain is built from TRBV5-6 and TRBJ2-7; 15 positions agree with TRBD2. This CDR3 region has 16 residues. The junction had 4 bases not matched to a gene; V was cut back by 3 bases and J by 3 bases. Germline V gives CDR1 SGHDT, CDR2 YYEEEE. This chain's CDR3 is CASSSGTSGRNYEQYF. CDR3 DNA: TGTGCCAGCAGCTCCGGGACTAGCGGGAGGAACTACGAGCAGTACTTC.

The chain has TRBV11-2 and TRBJ2-7, with D possibly TRBD1 on 6 matching bases. Germline V CDR1 and CDR2: SGHAT, FQNNGV. There are 12 residues in the CDR3. Between the trimmed V and J ends, which lost 0 bases and 9 bases, there was a span of 9 bases. CDR3 sequence reads: CASSLEGARQYF. The CDR3 coding sequence is TGTGCCAGCAGCTTAGAGGGGGCAAGGCAGTACTTC.

V gene TRBV4-2 combines with J gene TRBJ2-5; 11 nucleotides line up with TRBD2. The tail of the sequence fits TRBJ2-7 better, so the J call may be wrong. CDR1 is LGHNA and CDR2 is YNFKEQ in the germline V gene. The CDR3 contains 15 residues. CDR3 nucleotides: TGTGCCAGCAGCCAAGATACTAGCGGGAGTTACGAGCAGTACTTC. Encoded protein: CASSQDTSGSYEQYF.

This chain links TRBV7-3 with TRBJ2-3; TRBD2 matches 9 bases. V was pared by 3 bases and J by 7 bases, with 14 bases of the junction left unmatched. Looked up from germline, CDR1 is SGHTA and CDR2 is FQGTGA. The length of the CDR3 is 17 residues. CDR3 sequence (DNA): TGTGCCAGCAGCTTGGGAAGACTAGCGGAGGGGGGAAATACGCAGTATTTT. Protein sequence: CASSLGRLAEGGNTQYF.

This chain links TRBV11-3 with TRBJ1-1; 7 bases line up with TRBD1. Germline loops: CDR1 SGHNT, CDR2 YENEEA. CDR3 length equals 12 residues. J gave up 8 bases and V 3 bases, and 3 bases lay outside the gene matches. The CDR3 DNA follows: TGTGCCAGCAGCTTCGGGACAGCCGAAGCTTTCTTT. It is translated as CASSFGTAEAFF.

The rearrangement links TRBV10-3 to TRBJ1-1; TRBD1 matches 7 bases. The germline V gene encodes CDR1 ENHRY and CDR2 SYGVKD. This CDR3 spans 14 amino acids. Germline trimming cut 6 bases from V and 4 bases from J; bases unmatched to any gene: 8. In DNA, the CDR3 is TGTGCCATCAGGAACCCCGACAGGGCCACTGAAGCTTTCTTT. This sequence encodes CAIRNPDRATEAFF.

The CDR3, as DNA: TGCGCCAGCAGCCCGCGGGGGGGGGTAAACACTGAAGCTTTCTTT. Its protein product is CASSPRGGVNTEAFF. The chain links TRBV5-1 to TRBJ1-1; perhaps TRBD1 as D (5 bases). The CDR3 has 15 amino acids. Germline assignment: CDR1 SGHRS and CDR2 YFSETQ. Trimming shortened V by 4 bases and J by 2 bases, and 15 bases separated the two germline ends.

In DNA, the CDR3 is TGTGCCAGCAGTCGCGGGACTACCGGCTACGAGCAGTACTTC. Translating gives CASSRGTTGYEQYF. The chain couples TRBV6-5 to TRBJ2-7; the match to TRBD2 covers 7 bases. With 5 bases clipped from V and 3 bases from J, the junction kept 7 bases outside the gene matches. CDR1 and CDR2 from the germline V gene are MNHEY and SVGAGI. The CDR3 has 14 amino acids.

The rearrangement links TRBV7-9 to TRBJ1-1; a weak D match, TRBD1 (5 bases). The V end lost 1 base, the J end lost 7 bases, and 13 bases lay between the germline ends. Looked up from germline, CDR1 is SEHNR and CDR2 is FQNEAQ (reference sequence). This CDR3 is 14 amino acids long. CDR3 protein: CASSLEGQSGEAFF. The CDR3 DNA reads TGTGCCAGCAGCTTAGAGGGGCAGAGTGGTGAAGCTTTCTTT.

The CDR3 DNA follows: TGTGCCTGGGGCTTTTACAGGGGGACGATGAACACTGAAGCTTTCTTT. Translating it yields CAWGFYRGTMNTEAFF. The chain couples TRBV30 to TRBJ1-1, with TRBD1 matching 8 bases. The CDR3 is made up of 16 amino acids. Germline trimming cut 5 bases from V and 0 bases from J; bases unmatched to any gene: 11. The germline gives CDR1 GTSNPN, CDR2 SVGIG (reference sequence).